This TCR beta chain was retrieved from a study of blood T cell repertoires in COVID-19. In the study overall: Acute-phase and convalescent COVID-19 samples originated in the United States, Italy and Spain. The cDNA or gDNA used as material had been derived from T cells, B-cell-depleted T cells, or PBMCs.

How the authors handled the data: It was from reference gene primer amplification that nucleated cell counts were estimated. TCRdb's copy holds only in-frame clones and misses some; the assay was immunoSEQ multiplex PCR. Clonal size and the V and J genes are those of that table, whereas D and trimming came from the DNA. In the table there are more than 250,000 clones, approximately 86% of which are singletons. CDR1 and CDR2 (germline): SGHTA, FQGNSA. V was shortened by 5 bases and J by 2 bases, with 13 bases between the two germline ends. The CDR3 sequence is 15 residues long. This chain links TRBV7-2 with TRBJ2-1; D may be TRBD2 (6 bases). Input material: peripheral blood. The receptor was derived from a human donor in a cohort sampled during active COVID-19. DNA of the CDR3: TGTGCCAGCAGCCACCGGGACTTACCCTACAATGAGCAGTTCTTC. Its protein product is CASSHRDLPYNEQFF.